This TCR beta chain was recovered during a study of blood T cell repertoires in COVID-19. Here immunoSEQ multiplex PCR was the method, and the copy in TCRdb shows in-frame clones only, minus some. The sample has some 330,000 clones, roughly four fifths seen once. CDR3 length equals 13 residues. Deletions cut 2 bases from V and 4 bases from J, with 9 bases between. Germline CDR1 reads MRHNA; CDR2 reads SNTAGT. Sequencing was carried out using PBMCs or T cells enriched from blood (not recorded which). The clonotype was recovered from a woman aged 45-59 years who had recovered from COVID-19. The genes are TRBV6-4 and TRBJ2-7; D not resolved. The CDR3 region has the DNA TGTGCCAGCAGTGACGGTCTAGAATACGAGCAGTACTTC. Its protein product is CASSDGLEYEQYF.